The 26 T cell receptor beta chains below come from one sample, sequenced in a study of T-cell reconstitution after alpha-beta-depleted transplantation in children. A library of TCRbeta sequences, prepared with unique molecular identifiers, was generated. TCRdb analysed the PCR reads with MiXCR anew, one entry per CDR3 protein. This table has 490,000 or so distinct CDR3 sequences, around an eighth appearing once. Specimen: PBMCs from the stem cell graft donor, collected from the stem cell graft. The receptors originated from a human donor who donated a stem cell graft to a child with combined immunodeficiency.

Ten or more counts support this clonotype. The chain employs TRBV29-1 and TRBJ2-7; unclear D gene. Germline V lookup: CDR1 SQVTM, CDR2 ANQGSEA. The CDR3 has 12 amino acids. Trimming removed 4 bases at V and 3 bases at J, with 10 bases between. The CDR3 DNA follows: TGCAGCGTTGTGGATAACGACTACGAGCAGTACTTC. Its translation is CSVVDNDYEQYF.

This clonotype was recorded many times. The V and J genes are TRBV20-1 and TRBJ2-3; possibly TRBD1 for D (6 bases). This CDR3 is built from 15 residues. Trimming took off 3 bases at V and 2 bases at J, with 15 bases between the two ends. In germline, CDR1 is DFQATT, CDR2 SNEGSKA (reference sequence). CDR3 sequence reads: CSASQASGVTDTQYF. The CDR3 DNA sequence: TGCAGTGCTAGCCAAGCATCAGGGGTCACAGATACGCAGTATTTT.

This rearrangement joins TRBV19 to TRBJ2-1; no reliable D call. Germline V gene sequence: CDR1 LNHDA, CDR2 SQIVND (reference sequence). The V gene lost 3 bases and the J gene lost 2 bases, with 11 bases spanning the gap. The CDR3 extends over 15 amino acids. The CDR3 is CASSIPRMPYNEQFF. The CDR3 bases are TGTGCCAGTAGTATCCCGCGTATGCCCTACAATGAGCAGTTCTTC.

This clonotype was recorded many times. The rearrangement links TRBV6-5 to TRBJ2-2, with 9 bases identical to TRBD2. This CDR3 region has 14 residues. Germline values: CDR1 MNHEY, CDR2 SVGAGI. V lost 2 bases and J lost 7; bases outside the gene matches: 2. For the CDR3, the DNA is TGTGCCAGCAGTTACGCGGGAGGGCGCGGGGAGCTGTTTTTT. Translated, it gives CASSYAGGRGELFF.

This clonotype came up a few times. The rearrangement joins TRBV4-3 to TRBJ1-1; D is uncertain. CDR3 length: 15 amino acids. V lost 3 bases, J lost 1 base, and 12 bases lay in between. Germline-derived CDR1 and CDR2 are LGHNA and YSLEER. For the CDR3, the DNA is TGCGCCAGCAGCCAGTCTTCCGTAGGGAACACTGAAGCTTTCTTT. Residues: CASSQSSVGNTEAFF.

V gene TRBV30 combines with J gene TRBJ2-7; weak D call: TRBD2 (5 bases). Germline V gene sequence: CDR1 GTSNPN, CDR2 SVGIG (reference sequence). This CDR3 has 11 amino acids. The V and J ends lost 3 bases and 5 bases respectively, with 8 bases between them. The CDR3 sequence: CAWRFGNEQYF. The CDR3 DNA sequence: TGTGCCTGGAGGTTCGGGAACGAGCAGTACTTC.

This clonotype has at least ten counts. J is TRBJ2-7 and V is TRBV29-1, with unresolved D. The CDR3 contains 12 residues. Germline CDR1 and CDR2: SQVTM and ANQGSEA. Trimming shortened V by 6 bases and J by 5 bases, and 14 bases separated the two germline ends. The CDR3 region has the DNA TGCAGCGTCCGTACACCGTCCCACGAGCAGTACTTC. Translation: CSVRTPSHEQYF.

This clonotype has just a few counts. The rearrangement joins TRBV12-5 to TRBJ1-5; 10 nucleotides match TRBD1. Trimming removed 2 bases from V and 4 bases from J; junction bases left unmatched: 14. The CDR3 extends over 19 amino acids. CDR1 LGHNT and CDR2 FRNRAP come from the germline V gene. CDR3 sequence: CASGLRLRRDRGYNQPQHF. In DNA, the CDR3 is TGTGCTAGTGGTTTGCGCCTCCGCCGGGACAGGGGCTATAATCAGCCCCAGCATTTT.

This clonotype has more than one count but fewer than ten. CDR3 in DNA: TGTGCCAGCAGCCACAGGGGGCTCAGCTCTGGAAACACCATATATTTT. It encodes CASSHRGLSSGNTIYF. The chain links TRBV12-3 or TRBV12-4 to TRBJ1-3; 9 bases line up with TRBD1. With V trimmed by 6 bases and J by 0 bases, 6 bases remained unmatched. This CDR3 region has 16 residues.

The V call is TRBV5-6, the J call TRBJ2-7; D is undetermined. V was pared by 0 bases and J by 3 bases, with 7 bases between. Germline lookup yields CDR1 SGHDT and CDR2 YYEEEE. This CDR3 comprises 13 residues. The CDR3 is CASSLAHNYEQYF. In DNA form, the CDR3 reads TGTGCCAGCAGCTTGGCCCACAACTACGAGCAGTACTTC.

Ten or more counts support this clonotype. The rearrangement uses TRBV6-6 and TRBJ2-5; D gene unclear. This CDR3 is built from 13 residues. CDR1 and CDR2 from the germline V gene are MNHNY and SVGAGI (reference sequence). The V end was cut by 6 bases, the J end by 5 bases, with 13 bases between. CDR3: CASRDTSAETQYF. The CDR3 region has the DNA TGTGCCAGCAGGGATACCTCTGCCGAGACCCAGTACTTC.

The CDR3 nucleotides read TGCGCCAGCAGCACCACTAGCGGGACCTACGAGCAGTACTTC. It is translated as CASSTTSGTYEQYF. The chain recombines TRBV5-1 with TRBJ2-7, with 10 bases identical to TRBD2. V was clipped by 4 bases and J by 2 bases; unmatched bases: 3. Germline CDR1 reads SGHRS; CDR2 reads YFSETQ. The CDR3 runs to 14 residues. Complete variable domain (other parts from reference TRBV5-1 and TRBJ2-7): KAGVTQTPRYLIKTRGQQVTLSCSPISGHRSVSWYQQTPGQGLQFLFEYFSETQRNKGNFPGRFSGRQFSNSRSEMNVSTLELGDSALYLCASSTTSGTYEQYFGPGTRLTVT.

In its sample, this clonotype was seen a few times. This chain connects TRBV20-1 to TRBJ2-1; possible D gene TRBD2, 6 bases. CDR3 length: 12 amino acids. Deletions cut 6 bases from V and 9 bases from J, with 15 bases between. CDR1 is DFQATT and CDR2 is SNEGSKA in the germline V gene (reference sequence). CDR3: CSASRREIEQFF. The CDR3 bases are TGCAGTGCAAGCCGTCGGGAGATTGAGCAGTTCTTC.

This clonotype appeared many times. This rearrangement joins TRBV12-3 or TRBV12-4 to TRBJ1-1; TRBD1 aligns across 7 bases. Trimming removed 5 bases from V and 10 bases from J; junction bases left unmatched: 7. The CDR3 totals 12 residues. The CDR3 loop reads CASSRGGRRAFF. In DNA, the CDR3 is TGTGCCAGCAGTCGAGGGGGCAGGCGAGCTTTCTTT.

The V gene is TRBV11-2, the J gene TRBJ2-3, with D perhaps matching TRBD1 or TRBD2 (5 bases each). The V end was cut by 5 bases, the J end by 0 bases, with 12 bases between. The CDR3 sequence is 15 residues long. CDR1 and CDR2 (germline): SGHAT, FQNNGV. CDR3 amino acids: CASSRGRLSTDTQYF. CDR3 DNA sequence: TGTGCCAGCAGCCGGGGCAGATTAAGCACAGATACGCAGTATTTT.

The genes are TRBV6-5 and TRBJ1-2; D ambiguous. Per germline, CDR1 MNHEY and CDR2 SVGAGI. V was clipped by 0 bases and J by 8 bases, with 16 bases between them. The length of the CDR3 is 15 residues. In DNA form, the CDR3 reads TGTGCCAGCAGTTACTCGAGGTCCCGACAAGGGGGCTACACCTTC. Translated, it gives CASSYSRSRQGGYTF.

This clonotype has more than one count but fewer than ten. The V gene is TRBV29-1, the J gene TRBJ2-3, with TRBD1 matching over 11 bases. V lost 7 bases and J lost 9; bases outside the gene matches: 12. Germline V gene lookup returns CDR1 SQVTM and CDR2 ANQGSEA. The CDR3 totals 14 residues. The CDR3 coding sequence is TGCAGCGAAACGGGACAGGGGGAAATCGGGACGCAGTATTTT. It yields the protein CSETGQGEIGTQYF.

The rearrangement joins TRBV15 to TRBJ1-3; 7 bases map to TRBD1. CDR3 length: 16 residues. The junction had 12 bases not matched to a gene; V was cut back by 5 bases and J by 5 bases. The germline V gene encodes CDR1 LNHNV and CDR2 YYDKDF (reference sequence). Written as DNA, the CDR3 is TGTGCCACCAGCTTTGGACAGGCCCTAGGTAGAAACACCATATATTTT. Amino acids: CATSFGQALGRNTIYF.

The sample holds many counts of this clonotype. V and J are TRBV9 and TRBJ2-1, with a tentative D call TRBD2 (5 bases). The CDR3 spans 14 residues. With 7 bases removed from V and 8 bases from J, the gap between germline ends came to 19 bases. Germline loops: CDR1 SGDLS, CDR2 YYNGEE. CDR3 loop: CASAPSSVVHEQFF. The CDR3 region has the DNA TGTGCCAGCGCGCCTAGTAGCGTTGTGCATGAGCAGTTCTTC.

This clonotype was picked up a small number of times. This chain connects TRBV12-3 or TRBV12-4 to TRBJ1-1; D remains unclear. The germline V and J ends were trimmed by 5 bases and 0 bases, with 19 bases remaining between them. The CDR3 is made up of 17 amino acids. The CDR3: CASSRGAYSGVNTEAFF. The CDR3 nucleotides are TGTGCCAGCAGTCGAGGAGCGTACAGCGGCGTGAACACTGAAGCTTTCTTT.

This clonotype was observed a few times. This sequence joins TRBV28 and TRBJ2-7, with TRBD1 as a possible D gene (6 bases). CDR3 length equals 13 residues. Trimming shortened V by 7 bases and J by 3 bases, and 13 bases separated the two germline ends. Germline CDR1 MDHEN, CDR2 SYDVKM. The CDR3 protein is CASMRTVHYEQYF. Written as DNA, the CDR3 is TGTGCCAGCATGCGGACAGTTCACTACGAGCAGTACTTC. The full variable domain, with the rest looked up from reference TRBV28 and TRBJ2-7, is DVKVTQSSRYLVKRTGEKVFLECVQDMDHENMFWYRQDPGLGLRLIYFSYDVKMKEKGDIPEGYSVSREKKERFSLILESASTNQTSMYLCASMRTVHYEQYFGPGTRLTVT.

J is TRBJ1-4 and V is TRBV7-9, with no clear D. Germline-derived CDR1 and CDR2 are SEHNR and FQNEAQ (reference sequence). V was pared by 4 bases and J by 6 bases, with 18 bases between. The CDR3 runs 16 residues. The CDR3 loop reads CASSSSPGDGDEKLFF. In DNA, the CDR3 is TGTGCCAGCAGCTCTTCCCCCGGGGATGGGGATGAAAAACTGTTTTTT.

The table lists this clonotype with many counts. The V call is TRBV7-2, the J call TRBJ2-7; D perhaps matches TRBD1 (5 bases). CDR1 is SGHTA and CDR2 is FQGNSA in the germline V gene. This CDR3 region has 14 residues. V was trimmed by 2 bases and J by 2 bases, leaving 10 bases between them. The CDR3 DNA reads as TGTGCCAGCAGCTTATTTGGACACGCCTACGAGCAGTACTTC. This sequence encodes CASSLFGHAYEQYF.

This clonotype was found many times. This chain joins TRBV5-1 and TRBJ2-7; 12 bases are shared with TRBD2. There are 16 residues in the CDR3. Germline-derived CDR1 and CDR2 are SGHRS and YFSETQ. After removal of 4 bases from V and 6 bases from J, the junction contained 11 bases not matched to a gene. CDR3 residues: CASSLAPLAGGSEQYF. The CDR3 DNA is TGCGCCAGCAGCCTGGCCCCACTAGCGGGGGGTTCCGAGCAGTACTTC.

This clonotype has at least ten counts. The rearrangement links TRBV28 to TRBJ1-1; TRBD1 matches 8 bases. J gave up 0 bases and V 3 bases, and 0 bases lay outside the gene matches. The length of the CDR3 is 14 residues. Germline V lookup: CDR1 MDHEN, CDR2 SYDVKM. CDR3 protein: CASSLTGVNTEAFF. CDR3 in DNA: TGTGCCAGCAGTTTGACAGGGGTGAACACTGAAGCTTTCTTT.

CDR3 region: CASSQTGLVNEQFF. The CDR3 DNA follows: TGCGCCAGCAGCCAAACGGGACTAGTTAATGAGCAGTTCTTC. The V gene is TRBV4-3, the J gene TRBJ2-1, with 8 bases fitting TRBD2. The CDR3 runs 14 residues. The V and J ends lost 2 bases and 7 bases, in that order; junction bases with no gene match: 4. Germline assignment: CDR1 LGHNA and CDR2 YSLEER.